The clone carrying this TCR beta chain was seen a few times. After removal of 1 base from V and 5 bases from J, the junction contained 5 bases not matched to a gene. In germline, CDR1 is SGHTA, CDR2 FQGNSA. The CDR3 has 17 amino acids. The participants were between roughly 18 and 100 years old and came from roughly 25 US areas. Methods used by the authors: The authors estimated nucleated cell counts from reference gene primer amplification. Method: immunoSEQ multiplex PCR; TCRdb's copy keeps in-frame clones and lacks some. That table supplies the V and J calls and clone size; D and trimming were determined from the DNA. This table has around 300,000 clones, around 90% appearing once. The data belong to a study of blood T cell repertoires in COVID-19. Looking at the study overall: T cells, B-cell-depleted T cells, or PBMCs provided the cDNA or gDNA that served as material.

The rearrangement joins TRBV7-2 to TRBJ2-5; 15 nucleotides align to TRBD2. This TCR came from a woman in her 30s who had recovered from COVID-19. Sequenced input: PBMCs or T cells enriched from blood (not recorded which). CDR3 nucleotides: TGTGCCAGCAGCTTAGGAGGGACTAGCGGGAGGAGGGAGACCCAGTACTTC. It is translated as CASSLGGTSGRRETQYF.